The sequence of this T cell receptor (beta chain) was determined in a study of T cell changes during pregnancy in multiple sclerosis. Only in-frame clones appear in the TCRdb table, and some are missing; sequencing was by immunoSEQ multiplex PCR. In the table there are about 40,000 clones, approximately 87% of which are singletons. This receptor was obtained from a female donor in good health, enrolled as a control in a pregnancy study. Sequencing was performed on peripheral blood, taken in the second trimester of pregnancy.

CDR3 region: CASTLFGQGYEQYF. The CDR3, as DNA: TGTGCCAGCACCCTTTTCGGCCAGGGCTACGAGCAGTACTTC. The genes are TRBV11-2 and TRBJ2-7; a possible D gene is TRBD1 (5 bases). V was clipped by 7 bases and J by 3 bases, with 16 bases between them. This CDR3 is built from 14 residues. The germline V gene has CDR1 SGHAT and CDR2 FQNNGV.